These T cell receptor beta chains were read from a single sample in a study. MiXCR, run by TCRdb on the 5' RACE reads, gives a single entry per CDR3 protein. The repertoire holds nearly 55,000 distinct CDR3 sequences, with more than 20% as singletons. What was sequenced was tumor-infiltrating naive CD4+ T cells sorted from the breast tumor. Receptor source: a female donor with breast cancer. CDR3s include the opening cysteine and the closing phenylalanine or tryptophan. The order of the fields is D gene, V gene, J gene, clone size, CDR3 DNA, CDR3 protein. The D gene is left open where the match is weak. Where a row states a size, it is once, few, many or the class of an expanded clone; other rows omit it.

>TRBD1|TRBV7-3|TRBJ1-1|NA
TGTGCCAGCAGCTTTACAGGGGGGAACACTGAAGCTTTCTTT
CASSFTGGNTEAFF
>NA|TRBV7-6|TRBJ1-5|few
TGTGCCAGCAGCCAGGGTCCATATAGCAATCAGCCCCAGCATTTT
CASSQGPYSNQPQHF
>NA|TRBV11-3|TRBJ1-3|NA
TGTGCCAGCAGCTTCGGCGGGTCTGGAAACACCATATACTTT
CASSFGGSGNTIYF
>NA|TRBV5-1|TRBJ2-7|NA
TGCGCCAGCAGCTCCTTGGGACAAACCTACGAGCAGTACTTC
CASSSLGQTYEQYF
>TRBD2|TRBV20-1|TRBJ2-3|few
TGCAGTGCGCCGAGCCAGGCTAGCGGGGGGATTAATACGCAGTATTTT
CSAPSQASGGINTQYF
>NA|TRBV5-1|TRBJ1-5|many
TGCGCCAGCAGCTTTCGGCCAGGTTCTTATCAGCCCCAGCATTTT
CASSFRPGSYQPQHF
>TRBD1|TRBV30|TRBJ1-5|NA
TGTGCCTGGAGTGGTGGGACAGGCCCTCAGCCCCAGCATTTT
CAWSGGTGPQPQHF
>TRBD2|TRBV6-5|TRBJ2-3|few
TGTGCCAGCAGCCCCTTGGGGGGGGATCAGTATTTT
CASSPLGGDQYF
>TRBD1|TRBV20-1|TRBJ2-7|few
TGCAGTGCTAGTTCGGGACAGTACGAGCAGTACTTC
CSASSGQYEQYF
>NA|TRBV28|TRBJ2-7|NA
TGTGCCAGCAGGACCCAGGACTCCTACGAGCAGTACTTC
CASRTQDSYEQYF
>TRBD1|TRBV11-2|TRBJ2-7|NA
TGTGCCAGCAGCTCGGGACAGGGGGCTACCTACGAGCAGTACTTC
CASSSGQGATYEQYF
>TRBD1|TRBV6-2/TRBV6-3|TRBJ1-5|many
TGTGCCAGCAGACCGGACAGGGAGGGCAATCAGCCCCAGCATTTT
CASRPDREGNQPQHF
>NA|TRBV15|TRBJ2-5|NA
TGTGCCACCAGCAGTAGCGGACAAGAGACCCAGTACTTC
CATSSSGQETQYF
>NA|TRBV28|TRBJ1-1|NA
TGTGCCAGCTCCCGACGGGAGTCCTACACTGAAGCTTTCTTT
CASSRRESYTEAFF
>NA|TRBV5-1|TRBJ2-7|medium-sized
TGCGCCAGCAGCGGGGCCCTATCCTACGAGCAGTACTTC
CASSGALSYEQYF
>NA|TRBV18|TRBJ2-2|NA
TGTGCCAGCTCACCACTGAGGGGTTCCTCCACCGGGGAGCTGTTTTTT
CASSPLRGSSTGELFF
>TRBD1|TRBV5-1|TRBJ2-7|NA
TGCGCCAGCGGTTCCGTGACAGGGAGTTTCTACGAGCAGGACTTC
CASGSVTGSFYEQDF
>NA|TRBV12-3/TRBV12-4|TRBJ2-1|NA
TGTGCCAGCAGTTTAGCCAAGGGACATTACAATGAGCAGTTCTTC
CASSLAKGHYNEQFF
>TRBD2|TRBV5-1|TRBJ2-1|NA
TGCGCCAGCAGCGTCTCCCAGGCGGGAGGGCCTGGTGAGCAGTTCTTC
CASSVSQAGGPGEQFF
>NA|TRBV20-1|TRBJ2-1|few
TGCAGTGCTAGCTCCTACAATGAGCAGTTCTTC
CSASSYNEQFF
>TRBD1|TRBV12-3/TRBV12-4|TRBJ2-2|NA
TGTGCCAGCAGTCCTCGACAGGGGGGGACCGGGGAGCTGTTTTTT
CASSPRQGGTGELFF
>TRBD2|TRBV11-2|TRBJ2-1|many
TGTGCCAGCAGCTCGACTAGCGGGAAAAGGTATGAGCAGTTCTTC
CASSSTSGKRYEQFF
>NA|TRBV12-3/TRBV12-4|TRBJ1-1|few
TGTGCCAGCAGTTTAGATGGCCATCTCCCTGAAGCTTTCTTT
CASSLDGHLPEAFF
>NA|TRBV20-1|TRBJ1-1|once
TGCAGTGCTACCGGGCCCTGGGGCACTGAAGCTTTCTTT
CSATGPWGTEAFF
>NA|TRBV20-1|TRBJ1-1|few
TGCAGTGCTAGACAGGACGTGAACACTGAAGCTTTCTTT
CSARQDVNTEAFF
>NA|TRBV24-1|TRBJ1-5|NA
TGTGCCACCCCGCCCCGAAATCAGCCCCAACATTTT
CATPPRNQPQHF
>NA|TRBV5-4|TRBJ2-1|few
TGTGCCAGCAGCTTCTCGCCGGGAGTTCCCACAATTGCGGATGAGCAGTTCTTC
CASSFSPGVPTIADEQFF
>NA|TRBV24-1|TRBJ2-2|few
TGTGCCACCAGTAGGGACGGGAGGAACACCGGGGAGCTGTTTTTT
CATSRDGRNTGELFF
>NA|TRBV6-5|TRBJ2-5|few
TGTGCCAGCACCACTACGGGCGGTCTGGAGTACTTC
CASTTTGGLEYF
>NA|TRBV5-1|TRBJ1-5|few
TGCGCCAGCAGCTTGGGTGGACAGATGAGCAATCAGCCCCAGCATTTT
CASSLGGQMSNQPQHF
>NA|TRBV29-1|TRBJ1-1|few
TGCAGCGTTGCGGAGGCTGAAGCTTTCTTT
CSVAEAEAFF
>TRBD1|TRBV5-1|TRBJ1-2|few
TGCGCCAGCAGCCAATCATTCGACAGGGTCACCTACACCTTC
CASSQSFDRVTYTF
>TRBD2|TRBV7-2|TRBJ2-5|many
TGTGCCAGCAGCTTAGTAGCGGGGGACCAAGAGACCCAGTACTTC
CASSLVAGDQETQYF
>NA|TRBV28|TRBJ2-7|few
TGTGCCAGCAGTTTATACACCCCCTACGAGCAGTACTTC
CASSLYTPYEQYF
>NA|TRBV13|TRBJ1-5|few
TGTGCCAGCAGCTTCCTAGGACACCTAAGCAATCAGCCCCAGCATTTT
CASSFLGHLSNQPQHF
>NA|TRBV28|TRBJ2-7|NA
TGTGCCAGCGTCAAAGGGGGAGGGTACGAGCAGTACTTC
CASVKGGGYEQYF
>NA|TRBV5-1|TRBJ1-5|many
TGCGCCAGCAGCTTGGAAGGGGAAAGCAATCAGCCCCAGCATTTT
CASSLEGESNQPQHF
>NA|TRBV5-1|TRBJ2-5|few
TGCGCCAGCAGCTTGGCCGTGGTGGGGTCGGAGACCCAGTACTTC
CASSLAVVGSETQYF
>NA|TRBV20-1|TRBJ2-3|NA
TGCAGTGCTAGAGAGGGACCTCGGGCGGATACGCAGTATTTT
CSAREGPRADTQYF
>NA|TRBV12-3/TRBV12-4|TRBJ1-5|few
TGTGCCAGCAGTTTATCATCCAGCTCAAATCAGCCCCAGCATTTT
CASSLSSSSNQPQHF
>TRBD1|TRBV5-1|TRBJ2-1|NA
TGCGCCAGCTGCCACCGGGACAGTACCTACAATGAGCAGTTCTTC
CASCHRDSTYNEQFF
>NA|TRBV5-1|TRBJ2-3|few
TGCGCCAGCAGTCCCGCCCCCCAAGGCGGCACAGATACGCAGTATTTT
CASSPAPQGGTDTQYF
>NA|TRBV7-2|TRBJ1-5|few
TGTGCCAGCAGCCTGGGGGTGTGGGGACCCCAGCATTTT
CASSLGVWGPQHF
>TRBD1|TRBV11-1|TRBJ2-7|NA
TGTGCCAGCAGCTTTGGCGGACAGGTGTACGAGCAGTACTTC
CASSFGGQVYEQYF
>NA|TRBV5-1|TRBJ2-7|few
TGCGCCAGCAGCTTCAGGGACCTCGGGCGCGAGCAGTACTTC
CASSFRDLGREQYF
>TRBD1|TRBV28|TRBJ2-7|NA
TGTGCCAGCAGTTTGGGGACAGACTCACCTCCCTACGAGCAGTACTTC
CASSLGTDSPPYEQYF
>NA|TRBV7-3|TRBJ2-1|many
TGTGCCAGCAGCTTTAGCCAAGGCCCCTACAATGAGCAGTTCTTC
CASSFSQGPYNEQFF
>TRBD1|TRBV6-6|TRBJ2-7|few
TGTGCCAGCAGTTCCTCCGGGACAGGGGGCGCGGACGAGCAGTACTTC
CASSSSGTGGADEQYF
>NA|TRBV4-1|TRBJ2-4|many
TGCGCCAGCAGCCAACTGAACCTATTAACCAAAAACATTCAGTACTTC
CASSQLNLLTKNIQYF
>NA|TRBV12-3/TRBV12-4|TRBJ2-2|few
TGTGCCAGCAACCCTCGGTCGACCGGGGAGCTGTTTTTT
CASNPRSTGELFF
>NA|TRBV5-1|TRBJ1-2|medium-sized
TGTGCCAGCAGCCCCACAGGGAACTATGGCTACACCTTC
CASSPTGNYGYTF
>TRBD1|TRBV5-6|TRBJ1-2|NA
TGTGCCAGCAGCTCCGCTCAAGGGACAGGATGGAACTATGGCTACACCTTC
CASSSAQGTGWNYGYTF
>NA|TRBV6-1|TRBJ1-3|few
TGTGCCAGCAGTGACAGGGGAAACACCATATATTTT
CASSDRGNTIYF